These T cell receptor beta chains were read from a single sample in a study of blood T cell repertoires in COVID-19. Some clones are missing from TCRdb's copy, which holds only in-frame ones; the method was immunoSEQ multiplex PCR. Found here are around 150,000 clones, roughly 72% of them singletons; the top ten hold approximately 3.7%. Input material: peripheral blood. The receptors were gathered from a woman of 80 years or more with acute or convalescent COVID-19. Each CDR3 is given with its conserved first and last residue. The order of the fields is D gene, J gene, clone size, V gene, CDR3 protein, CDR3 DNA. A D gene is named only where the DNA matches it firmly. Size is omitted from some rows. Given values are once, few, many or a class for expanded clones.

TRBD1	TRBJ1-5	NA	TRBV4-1	CASSQEGTGNQPQHF	TGCGCCAGCAGCCAAGAGGGGACAGGGAATCAGCCCCAGCATTTT
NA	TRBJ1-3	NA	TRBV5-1	CASSRGFPPGNTIYF	TGCGCCAGCAGTCGAGGATTCCCCCCTGGAAACACCATATATTTT
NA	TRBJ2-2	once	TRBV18	CASSPQLQGGTGELFF	TGTGCCAGCTCACCACAGTTGCAGGGAGGAACCGGGGAGCTGTTTTTT
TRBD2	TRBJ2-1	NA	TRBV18	CASSPQLAGAAGDEQFF	TGTGCCAGCTCGCCCCAACTAGCGGGGGCTGCTGGTGATGAGCAGTTCTTC
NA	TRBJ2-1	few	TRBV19	CASSVSRSSYNEQFF	TGTGCCAGTAGTGTTTCCCGGAGCTCCTACAATGAGCAGTTCTTC
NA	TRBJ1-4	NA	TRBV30	CAWSNSAVNEKLFF	TGTGCCTGGAGCAACAGTGCCGTTAATGAAAAACTGTTTTTT
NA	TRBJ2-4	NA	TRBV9	CASSGKTGYIQYF	TGTGCCAGCAGCGGAAAGACGGGTTACATTCAGTACTTC
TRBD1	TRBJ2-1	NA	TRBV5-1	CASSKGPGTGGVDEQFF	TGCGCCAGCAGCAAAGGCCCCGGGACAGGGGGCGTCGATGAGCAGTTCTTC
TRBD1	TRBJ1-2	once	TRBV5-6	CASRGVTGAYGYTF	TGTGCCAGCAGGGGTGTAACAGGGGCCTATGGCTACACCTTC
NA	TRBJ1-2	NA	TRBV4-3	CASSQEETAWDYGYTF	TGCGCCAGCAGCCAAGAAGAGACAGCCTGGGACTATGGCTACACCTTC
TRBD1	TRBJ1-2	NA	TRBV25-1	CASSEPTQGAGYTF	TGTGCCAGCAGCGAACCTACCCAGGGGGCAGGCTACACCTTC
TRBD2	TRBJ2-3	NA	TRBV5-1	CASSVSGRANTQYF	TGCGCCAGCAGCGTAAGCGGGAGGGCGAATACGCAGTATTTT
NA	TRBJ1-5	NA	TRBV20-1	CSASQGFDSNQPQHF	TGCAGTGCTAGTCAGGGATTCGATAGCAATCAGCCCCAGCATTTT
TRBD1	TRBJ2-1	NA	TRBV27	CATTPRGQGFNEQFF	TGTGCCACCACCCCGAGAGGACAGGGATTCAATGAGCAGTTCTTC
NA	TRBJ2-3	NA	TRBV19	CASSMQGGPDTQYF	TGTGCCAGTAGTATGCAGGGCGGTCCAGATACGCAGTATTTT
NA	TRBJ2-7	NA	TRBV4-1	CASSQEAEGLYEQYF	TGCGCCAGCAGCCAAGAGGCGGAGGGTTTATACGAGCAGTACTTC
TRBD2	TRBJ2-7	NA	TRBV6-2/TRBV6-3	CASSPSSGGPFF	TGTGCCAGCAGCCCGTCTAGCGGGGGGCCCTTCTTC
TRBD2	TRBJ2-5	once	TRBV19	CASSTLAGGETQYF	TGTGCCAGTTCGACACTAGCGGGAGGGGAGACCCAGTACTTC
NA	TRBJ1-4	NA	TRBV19	CASSAGKLFF	TGTGCCAGTAGTGCCGGGAAACTGTTTTTT
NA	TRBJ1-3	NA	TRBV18	CASSPPGRGDGNTIYF	TGTGCCAGCTCACCTCCCGGCAGGGGTGATGGAAACACCATATATTTT
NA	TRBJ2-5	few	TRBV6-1	CASSEVNRKETQYF	TGTGCCAGCAGTGAAGTAAACAGGAAAGAGACCCAGTACTTC
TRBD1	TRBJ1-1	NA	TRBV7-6	CASSQTGGTEAFF	TGTGCCAGCAGCCAGACAGGGGGCACTGAAGCTTTCTTT
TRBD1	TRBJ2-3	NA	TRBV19	CASSPLTGDTDTQYF	TGTGCCAGTAGTCCCCTGACAGGGGACACAGATACGCAGTATTTT
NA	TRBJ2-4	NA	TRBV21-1	CASSKETGNLAKNIQYF	TGTGCCAGCAGCAAAGAGACAGGCAATCTAGCCAAAAACATTCAGTACTTC
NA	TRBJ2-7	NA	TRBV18	CASSPGGQDYEQYF	TGTGCCAGCTCCCCGGGGGGACAGGATTACGAGCAGTACTTC
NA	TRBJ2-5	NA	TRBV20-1	CSASLAWQETQYF	TGCAGTGCGAGTCTGGCCTGGCAAGAGACCCAGTACTTC
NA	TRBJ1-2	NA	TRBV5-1	CASSPQQNYGYTF	TGCGCCAGCAGCCCCCAACAAAACTATGGCTACACCTTC
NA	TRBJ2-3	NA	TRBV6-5	CASSYSQGLDTQYF	TGTGCCAGCAGTTACAGCCAGGGGTTAGATACGCAGTATTTT
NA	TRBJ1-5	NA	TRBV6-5	CASRREYDSNQPQHF	TGTGCCAGCAGACGAGAGTATGATAGCAATCAGCCCCAGCATTTT
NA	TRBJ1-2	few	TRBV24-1	CATISVCGYTF	TGTGCCACCATCAGCGTTTGTGGCTACACCTTC
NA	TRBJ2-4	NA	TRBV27	CASSWDGLNLAKNIQYF	TGTGCCAGCAGTTGGGACGGACTAAACCTAGCCAAAAACATTCAGTACTTC
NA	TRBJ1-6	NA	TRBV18	CASLTGQRNSPLHF	TGTGCCAGCTTAACGGGCCAGCGGAATTCACCCCTCCACTTT
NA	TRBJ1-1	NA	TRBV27	CASSLTPTGMVTEAFF	TGTGCCAGCAGTTTAACCCCAACAGGGATGGTCACTGAAGCTTTCTTT
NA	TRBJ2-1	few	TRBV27	CASSSSGTRSSYNEQFF	TGTGCCAGCAGTTCCAGTGGGACTCGGAGCTCCTACAATGAGCAGTTCTTC
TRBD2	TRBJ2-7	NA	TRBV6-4	CASSDLPGTSGSYEQYF	TGTGCCAGCAGTGACCTCCCCGGGACTAGCGGATCCTACGAGCAGTACTTC
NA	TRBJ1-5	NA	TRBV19	CASRNPGANTYSNQPQHF	TGTGCCAGCCGAAATCCAGGGGCGAACACATATAGCAATCAGCCCCAGCATTTT
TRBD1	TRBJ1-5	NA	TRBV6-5	CASRATGGGQPQHF	TGTGCCAGCAGGGCGACAGGGGGCGGTCAGCCCCAGCATTTT
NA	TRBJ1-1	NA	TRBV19	CASTDRSGETEAFF	TGTGCCAGTACCGACCGGAGTGGAGAGACTGAAGCTTTCTTT
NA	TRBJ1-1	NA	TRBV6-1	CASSDRRQRSEAFF	TGTGCCAGCAGTGACCGAAGACAGCGATCTGAAGCTTTCTTT
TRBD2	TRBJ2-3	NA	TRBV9	CASSVESSGDTQYF	TGTGCCAGCAGCGTAGAGTCTAGCGGAGATACGCAGTATTTT
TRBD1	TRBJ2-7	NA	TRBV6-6	CASSPPGTGEDEQYF	TGTGCCAGCAGTCCGCCCGGGACAGGGGAGGACGAGCAGTACTTC
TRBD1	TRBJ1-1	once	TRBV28	CASSQTGGAQTEAFF	TGTGCCAGCAGCCAGACAGGGGGCGCGCAGACTGAAGCTTTCTTT
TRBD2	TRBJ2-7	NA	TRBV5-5	CASSLLFLAGHEQYF	TGTGCCAGCAGCTTGTTGTTCCTAGCGGGGCACGAGCAGTACTTC
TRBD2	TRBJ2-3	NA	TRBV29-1	CSVKGLAGSTDTQYF	TGCAGCGTGAAGGGACTAGCGGGGAGCACAGATACGCAGTATTTT
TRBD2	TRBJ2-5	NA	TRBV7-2	CASSWTSRETQYF	TGTGCCAGCAGCTGGACTAGCCGAGAGACCCAGTACTTC
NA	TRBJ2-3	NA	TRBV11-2	CASSLDTGRGYNTQYF	TGTGCCAGCAGCTTAGATACTGGCCGGGGTTACAATACGCAGTATTTT